This T cell receptor beta chain was documented in a study of cytomegalovirus exposure and HLA in healthy donors. CDR3 length: 14 amino acids. CDR1 is MDHEN and CDR2 is SYDVKM in the germline V gene. The ends lost 6 bases at V and 3 bases at J; junction bases unmatched: 7. Assay: immunoSEQ multiplex PCR; the TCRdb copy retains only in-frame clones and omits some. The profile covers about 360,000 clones, with 70% to 90% appearing a single time and under 0.9% taken by the ten largest. Input material: PBMCs. The J gene is TRBJ2-7, the V gene TRBV28, with TRBD1 identical over 8 bases. The TCR was taken from a woman aged 18-29 years in good health and CMV-seronegative. The CDR3: CASRRTGSGYEQYF. The CDR3 nucleotides are TGTGCCAGCAGGAGGACAGGGTCCGGCTACGAGCAGTACTTC.